The clone carrying this TCR beta chain appeared many times. These data originate in a study of early T cells in non-severe SARS-CoV-2 infection. This CDR3 spans 17 amino acids. The germline V gene encodes CDR1 SGHVS and CDR2 FQNEAQ. V shed 5 bases and J 7 bases; nucleotides not matched to a gene: 9. TCRdb reprocessed the 5' RACE reads with MiXCR, giving one entry per CDR3 protein. Here the sample spans about 23,000 distinct CDR3 sequences, 4.5% to 5% being singletons. Specimen: whole blood. The chain joins TRBV7-8 to TRBJ2-1, with 15 positions matching TRBD2. This TCR came from an adult who was a healthcare worker with PCR-confirmed SARS-CoV-2 infection or an uninfected control (not recorded which). The CDR3 coding sequence is TGTGCCAGCAGCCCCCAGGGACTAGCGGGGGGCGGGAATGAGCAGTTCTTC. This encodes CASSPQGLAGGGNEQFF.